This TCR beta chain was captured in a study of blood T cell repertoires in COVID-19. Background on the study: Spain, Italy and the United States supplied samples that represented acute and convalescent COVID-19.

Produced via immunoSEQ multiplex PCR; TCRdb's table is partial and in-frame only. The table records some 250,000 clones, around 87% of them present only once. Recruitment covered roughly 24 US areas and drew participants whose ages spanned roughly 18 to 100 years. Germline V gene sequence: CDR1 PRHDT, CDR2 FYEKMQ (reference sequence). The CDR3 contains 15 residues. Between the trimmed V and J ends, which lost 5 bases and 4 bases, there was a span of 17 bases. Sequencing was done on a sample of PBMCs or T cells enriched from blood (not recorded which). The rearrangement uses TRBV13 and TRBJ1-2; D unresolved. The source is a woman aged 40 to 50 with acute COVID-19. DNA of the CDR3: TGTGCCAGCAGCCCCCCCAGCGACTTGGGCTATGGCTACACCTTC. Amino acid sequence: CASSPPSDLGYGYTF.